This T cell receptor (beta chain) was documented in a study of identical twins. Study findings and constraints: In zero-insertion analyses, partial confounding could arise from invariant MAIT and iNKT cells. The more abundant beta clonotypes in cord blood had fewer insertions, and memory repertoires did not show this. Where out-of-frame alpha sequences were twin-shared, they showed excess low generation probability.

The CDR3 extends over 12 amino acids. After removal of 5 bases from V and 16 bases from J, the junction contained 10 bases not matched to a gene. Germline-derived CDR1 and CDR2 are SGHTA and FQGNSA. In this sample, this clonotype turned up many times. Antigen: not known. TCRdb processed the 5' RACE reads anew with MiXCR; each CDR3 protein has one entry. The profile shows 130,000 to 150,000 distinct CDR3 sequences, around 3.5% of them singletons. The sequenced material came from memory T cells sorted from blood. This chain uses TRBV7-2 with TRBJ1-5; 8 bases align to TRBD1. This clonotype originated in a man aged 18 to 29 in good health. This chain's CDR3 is CASSRYGGQAHF. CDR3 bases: TGTGCCAGCAGCCGGTATGGGGGACAGGCACATTTT.